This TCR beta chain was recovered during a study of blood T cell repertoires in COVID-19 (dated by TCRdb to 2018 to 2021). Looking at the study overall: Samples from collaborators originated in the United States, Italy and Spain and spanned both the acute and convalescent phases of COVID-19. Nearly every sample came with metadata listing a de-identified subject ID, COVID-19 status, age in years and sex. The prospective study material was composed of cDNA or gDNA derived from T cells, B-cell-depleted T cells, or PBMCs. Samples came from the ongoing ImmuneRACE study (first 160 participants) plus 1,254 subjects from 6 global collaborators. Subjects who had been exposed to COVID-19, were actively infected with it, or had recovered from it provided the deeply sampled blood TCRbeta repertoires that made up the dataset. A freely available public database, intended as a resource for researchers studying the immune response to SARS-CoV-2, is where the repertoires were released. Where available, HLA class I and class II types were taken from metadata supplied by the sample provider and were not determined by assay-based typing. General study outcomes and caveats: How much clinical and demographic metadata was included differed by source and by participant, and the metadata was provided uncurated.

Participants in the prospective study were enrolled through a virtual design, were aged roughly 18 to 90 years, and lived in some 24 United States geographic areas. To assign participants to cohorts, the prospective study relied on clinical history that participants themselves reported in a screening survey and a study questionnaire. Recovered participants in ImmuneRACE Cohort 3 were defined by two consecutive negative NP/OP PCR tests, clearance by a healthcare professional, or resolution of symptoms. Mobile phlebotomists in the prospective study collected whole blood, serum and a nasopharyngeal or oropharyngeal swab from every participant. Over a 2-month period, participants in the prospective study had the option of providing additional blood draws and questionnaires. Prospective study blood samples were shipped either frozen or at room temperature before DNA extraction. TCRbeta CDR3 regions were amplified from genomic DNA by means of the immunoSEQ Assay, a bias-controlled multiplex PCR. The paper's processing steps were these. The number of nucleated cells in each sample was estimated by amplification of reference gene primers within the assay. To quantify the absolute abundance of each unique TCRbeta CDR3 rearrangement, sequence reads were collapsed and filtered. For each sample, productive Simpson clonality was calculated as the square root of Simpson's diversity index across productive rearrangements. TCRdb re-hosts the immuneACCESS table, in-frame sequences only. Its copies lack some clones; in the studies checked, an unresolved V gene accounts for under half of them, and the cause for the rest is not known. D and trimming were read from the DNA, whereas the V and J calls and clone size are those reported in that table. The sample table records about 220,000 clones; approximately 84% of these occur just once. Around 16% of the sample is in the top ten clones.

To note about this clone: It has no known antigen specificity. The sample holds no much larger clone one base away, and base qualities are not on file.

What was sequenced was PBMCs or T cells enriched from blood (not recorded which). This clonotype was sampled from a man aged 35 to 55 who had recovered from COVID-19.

The nucleotide sequence is TGTGCCAGCAGCAGGGGTCAGTTCGACTCTGGAAACACCATATATTTT. This sequence encodes CASSRGQFDSGNTIYF. The V and J segments used are TRBV2 and TRBJ1-3, with a weak D call of TRBD1 (6 bases match). V lost 6 bases and J lost 0 bases; the stretch between them is 15 bases long. CDR1 and CDR2 (SNHLY, FYNNEI) derive from the germline V gene. Inclusive of the bounding cysteine and phenylalanine, the CDR3 is 16 residues long. The entry retains the CDR3 DNA only, 48 bases that are in frame from base 1.